These 16 T cell receptor beta chains share one sample of origin, sequenced in a study of cytomegalovirus exposure and HLA in healthy donors. PCR was performed using 60 Vbeta and 13 Jbeta primers. Clones were sequenced by immunoSEQ multiplex PCR, and TCRdb holds only the in-frame ones, with some missing. The top ten hold 6.3% of the sample, which has approximately 190,000 clones, roughly 80% seen once. Source material: PBMCs. These receptors were obtained from a man between 40 and 49 years old in good health and CMV-seropositive.

The chain links TRBV11-3 to TRBJ2-7; 8 nucleotides match TRBD1. CDR3 size: 13 residues. CDR1 is SGHNT, CDR2 YENEEA, per germline. The ends lost 2 bases at V and 6 bases at J; junction bases unmatched: 3. The CDR3 is CASSLTGGVEQYF. The CDR3 bases are TGTGCCAGCAGCTTAACAGGGGGAGTCGAGCAGTACTTC.

The rearrangement uses TRBV10-1 and TRBJ2-3, with 7 positions matching TRBD2. CDR3 length: 15 residues. Trimming at V came to 2 bases and at J to 2 bases, leaving 4 bases not matched to a gene. CDR1 WNHNN and CDR2 SYGVQD come from the germline V gene (reference sequence). CDR3 in amino acids: CASSEDGGITDTQYF. Here the CDR3 DNA reads TGCGCCAGCAGTGAGGACGGGGGGATCACAGATACGCAGTATTTT.

J is TRBJ2-2 and V is TRBV29-1; TRBD2 agrees at 13 bases. Germline V gives CDR1 SQVTM, CDR2 ANQGSEA. This CDR3 contains 17 residues. V dropped 0 bases and J dropped 3; count of bases not matched to a gene: 4. CDR3 DNA sequence: TGCAGCGTTGAAGATTGGACTAGCGGGGGCTACACCGGGGAGCTGTTTTTT. Translation gives CSVEDWTSGGYTGELFF.

J is TRBJ2-2 and V is TRBV6-5; tentative D call: TRBD2 (5 bases). CDR1 and CDR2 from the germline V gene are MNHEY and SVGAGI. Deletions cut 5 bases from V and 5 bases from J, with 12 bases between. This CDR3 is 14 amino acids long. The CDR3 is CASSGGLGTGELFF. As DNA, the CDR3 is TGTGCCAGCAGTGGAGGTTTGGGTACCGGGGAGCTGTTTTTT.

This clone was observed a handful of times. This chain joins TRBV27 and TRBJ2-4, with a tentative D call TRBD1 (6 bases). Germline V gene data show CDR1 as MNHEY and CDR2 as SMNVEV (reference sequence). The CDR3 has 15 amino acids. V was shortened by 1 base and J by 8 bases, with 15 bases between the two germline ends. CDR3 residues: CASSLFAGAIDIQYF. DNA of the CDR3: TGTGCCAGCAGTTTATTTGCAGGGGCAATAGACATTCAGTACTTC.

This clone was recorded a few times. The chain links TRBV5-6 to TRBJ1-1; D remains unclear. The CDR3 spans 13 residues. Trimming shortened V by 0 bases and J by 2 bases, and 5 bases separated the two germline ends. CDR1 and CDR2 from the germline V gene are SGHDT and YYEEEE. The CDR3 DNA reads as TGTGCCAGCAGCTTGGCAGGAAACACTGAAGCTTTCTTT. It translates to CASSLAGNTEAFF.

The chain recombines TRBV27 with TRBJ2-2, with D perhaps TRBD1 (5 bases). Germline V gene lookup returns CDR1 MNHEY and CDR2 SMNVEV (reference sequence). Trimming stripped 3 bases from V and 3 bases from J, with 14 bases between. The CDR3 runs to 16 residues. CDR3: CASSFAPGIDTGELFF. The CDR3 DNA reads TGTGCCAGCAGTTTCGCCCCAGGGATCGACACCGGGGAGCTGTTTTTT.

In this sample, this clone turned up once. One end of the junction is discordant with germline, which a read error may explain. The chain uses TRBV7-9 and TRBJ1-4; D is perhaps TRBD1 (6 bases). CDR1 is SEHNR, CDR2 FQNEAQ, per germline (reference sequence). The CDR3 runs to 16 residues. CDR3 amino acids: CSSSFGQSKGEEKLFF. Here the CDR3 DNA reads TGTTCCAGCAGTTTCGGACAGAGCAAAGGAGAAGAAAAACTGTTTTTT.

The rearrangement joins TRBV14 to TRBJ2-3, with a weak D call TRBD1 (5 bases). This CDR3 comprises 16 residues. Deletions cut 4 bases from V and 2 bases from J, with 16 bases between. Germline CDR1 SGHDN, CDR2 FVKESK. CDR3 DNA sequence: TGTGCCAGCAGCCGACAGACACCCCTCAACACAGATACGCAGTATTTT. This encodes CASSRQTPLNTDTQYF.

This sequence joins TRBV5-4 and TRBJ2-7; 10 bases map to TRBD1. The CDR3 sequence is 15 residues long. Germline lookup yields CDR1 SGHNT and CDR2 YYREEE (reference sequence). V lost 4 bases to trimming and J lost 6 bases; unmatched junction nucleotides: 10. CDR3 nucleotides: TGTGCCAGCAGCAAACTAGACAGGGGGCTCTCCGAGCAGTACTTC. It translates to CASSKLDRGLSEQYF.

This chain uses TRBV5-4 with TRBJ1-6; D unclear. The ends were cut back, 5 bases at V and 4 bases at J, with 4 bases in the middle. CDR3 length: 12 amino acids. Germline V gene data show CDR1 as SGHNT and CDR2 as YYREEE (reference sequence). This CDR3 reads CASSPYNSPLHF. The CDR3 nucleotides read TGTGCCAGCAGTCCGTATAATTCACCCCTCCACTTT.

Only one count was recorded for this clone. The chain carries TRBV7-2 and TRBJ2-2; D may be TRBD2 (7 bases). Germline-derived CDR1 and CDR2 are SGHTA and FQGNSA. V shed 1 base and J shed 3 bases, with 12 bases lying between them. This CDR3 contains 16 residues. The CDR3, as DNA: TGTGCCAGCAGCTTAGTAGGGGGGGCGCACACCGGGGAGCTGTTTTTT. It specifies CASSLVGGAHTGELFF.

The chain couples TRBV7-3 to TRBJ2-1; 13 bases line up with TRBD2. Germline V gene lookup returns CDR1 SGHTA and CDR2 FQGTGA. There are 16 residues in the CDR3. J was trimmed by 1 base and V by 5 bases; bases with no gene match: 2. The CDR3 sequence: CASSLGLAGSYNEQFF. CDR3 coding DNA: TGTGCCAGCAGCCTGGGACTAGCGGGATCCTACAATGAGCAGTTCTTC. The whole variable domain, remainder taken from reference TRBV7-3 and TRBJ2-1, is GAGVSQTPSNKVTEKGKYVELRCDPISGHTALYWYRQSLGQGPEFLIYFQGTGAADDSGLPNDRFFAVRPEGSVSTLKIQRTERGDSAVYLCASSLGLAGSYNEQFFGPGTRLTVL.

This CDR3 reads CAISLTSGANNEQFF. Written as DNA, the CDR3 is TGTGCCATCAGTCTCACTAGCGGGGCAAACAATGAGCAGTTCTTC. The V gene is TRBV10-3, the J gene TRBJ2-1; 10 bases are shared with TRBD2. Unmatched junction bases numbered 6, after V lost 5 bases and J lost 5 bases. From germline, CDR1 is ENHRY and CDR2 SYGVKD. The CDR3 length is 15 residues.

The V and J genes are TRBV6-5 and TRBJ1-1; the D is unclear. CDR3 length equals 12 residues. Looked up from germline, CDR1 is MNHEY and CDR2 is SVGAGI. V was shortened by 5 bases and J by 0 bases, with 4 bases between the two germline ends. The CDR3 here is CASSTLNTEAFF. In nucleotides, the CDR3 is TGTGCCAGCAGTACATTGAACACTGAAGCTTTCTTT.

The rearrangement links TRBV7-9 to TRBJ1-3; D gene unclear. In germline, CDR1 is SEHNR, CDR2 FQNEAQ (reference sequence). The CDR3 totals 15 residues. V shed 5 bases and J shed 0 bases, with 11 bases lying between them. This CDR3 reads CASSGGPVSGNTIYF. In DNA form, the CDR3 reads TGTGCCAGCAGCGGAGGACCGGTCTCTGGAAACACCATATATTTT. The full variable domain, completed using reference TRBV7-9 and TRBJ1-3, is DTGVSQNPRHKITKRGQNVTFRCDPISEHNRLYWYRQTLGQGPEFLTYFQNEAQLEKSRLLSDRFSAERPKGSFSTLEIQRTEQGDSAMYLCASSGGPVSGNTIYFGEGSWLTVV.